Included here is one T cell receptor (beta chain) sequence, with context. Deletions cut 1 base from V and 0 bases from J, with 4 bases between. The CDR3 runs 13 residues. Germline V gene sequence: CDR1 MGHRA, CDR2 YSYEKL. The data stem from a study of blood T cell repertoires in COVID-19. Clones were sequenced by immunoSEQ multiplex PCR, and TCRdb holds only the in-frame ones, with some missing. The repertoire consists of 290,000 or so clones, with 86% occurring once and the leading ten covering over 2.5%. Source material: PBMCs or T cells enriched from blood (not recorded which). The TCR was taken from a woman aged 18 to 35 who had recovered from COVID-19. The chain links TRBV4-1 to TRBJ2-7; D remains unclear. The CDR3 DNA sequence: TGCGCCAGCAGCCAAGTCTCCTCCTACGAGCAGTACTTC. Its translation is CASSQVSSYEQYF.